One sample yielded the 13 T cell receptor beta chains listed below, sequenced in a study of blood T cell repertoires in COVID-19. TCRdb's copy holds only in-frame clones and misses some; the assay was immunoSEQ multiplex PCR. The sample carries around 37,000 clones, approximately 86% recorded once. Sequenced sample: peripheral blood. Receptor source: a man over 45 with active or convalescent COVID-19.

A few counts support this clone. This chain connects TRBV11-2 to TRBJ2-1; possible D gene TRBD1, 5 bases. Germline lookup yields CDR1 SGHAT and CDR2 FQNNGV. Trimming removed 8 bases from V and 0 bases from J, with 14 bases in between. This CDR3 contains 15 residues. This chain's CDR3 is CASATRVTSYNEQFF. CDR3 DNA: TGTGCCAGCGCTACCAGGGTAACCTCCTACAATGAGCAGTTCTTC.

V usage is TRBV6-5 and J usage is TRBJ2-1, with TRBD1 matching 9 bases. Germline CDR1 MNHEY, CDR2 SVGAGI. V was pared by 7 bases and J by 3 bases, with 7 bases of the junction left unmatched. This CDR3 spans 15 amino acids. CDR3 bases: TGTGCCAGCACCCTCGACAGGGGGTTCTACAATGAGCAGTTCTTC. The encoded protein is CASTLDRGFYNEQFF.

CDR3 coding DNA: TGTGCCAGCAGAAGACCATTCGGACAGGACCACCAAGTTTGCAATCAGCCCCAGCATTTT. Translation: CASRRPFGQDHQVCNQPQHF. The rearrangement uses TRBV27 and TRBJ1-5; TRBD1 matches 7 bases. The V gene's germline CDR1 is MNHEY and CDR2 SMNVEV (reference sequence). The V and J ends lost 6 bases and 2 bases, in that order; junction bases with no gene match: 22. This CDR3 contains 20 residues.

This chain links TRBV18 with TRBJ2-3; D perhaps matches TRBD1 (5 bases). This CDR3 has 14 amino acids. Germline V gene lookup returns CDR1 KGHSH and CDR2 LQKENI. V lost 3 bases to trimming and J lost 2 bases, with 9 bases between them. This CDR3 is CASSPTVPTDTQYF. For the CDR3, the DNA is TGTGCCAGCTCACCGACAGTCCCCACAGATACGCAGTATTTT.

The chain uses TRBV28 and TRBJ2-1, with TRBD2 matching over 9 bases. Germline V gene sequence: CDR1 MDHEN, CDR2 SYDVKM. The CDR3 length is 18 residues. J was trimmed by 0 bases and V by 1 base; bases with no gene match: 7. The CDR3 bases are TGTGCCAGCAGTTTATCCCTGACTAGCGGTTCCTCCTACAATGAGCAGTTCTTC. Amino acids: CASSLSLTSGSSYNEQFF. The full variable domain, rest sourced from reference TRBV28 and TRBJ2-1, is DVKVTQSSRYLVKRTGEKVFLECVQDMDHENMFWYRQDPGLGLRLIYFSYDVKMKEKGDIPEGYSVSREKKERFSLILESASTNQTSMYLCASSLSLTSGSSYNEQFFGPGTRLTVL.

The chain uses TRBV5-8 and TRBJ2-7; no definite D call. CDR3 length equals 13 residues. The V end lost 0 bases, the J end lost 1 base, and 5 bases lay between the germline ends. Looked up from germline, CDR1 is SGHTS and CDR2 is YDEGEE. The CDR3 here is CASSLARSYEQYF. CDR3 DNA: TGTGCCAGCAGCTTGGCCCGGTCCTACGAGCAGTACTTC.

This sequence joins TRBV19 and TRBJ2-7; 11 bases match TRBD2. This CDR3 region has 19 residues. The germline CDR1 and CDR2 sequences are LNHDA and SQIVND (reference sequence). V was clipped by 6 bases and J by 2 bases; unmatched bases: 18. CDR3 DNA sequence: TGTGCCAGTAGAAATCCCCGGAGGATTGGGACTAGCGGTGCCTACGAGCAGTACTTC. Protein sequence: CASRNPRRIGTSGAYEQYF.

The chain is built from TRBV9 and TRBJ2-2; 7 bases are a match to TRBD2. The germline CDR1 and CDR2 sequences are SGDLS and YYNGEE. This CDR3 has 16 amino acids. After removal of 1 base from V and 3 bases from J, the junction contained 6 bases not matched to a gene. The CDR3 bases are TGTGCCAGCAGCGTATCCCCCAGCGGGGACACCGGGGAGCTGTTTTTT. It is translated as CASSVSPSGDTGELFF.

The chain recombines TRBV18 with TRBJ2-7; 8 positions agree with TRBD2. The CDR3 spans 14 residues. The V gene's germline CDR1 is KGHSH and CDR2 LQKENI. After removal of 4 bases from V and 6 bases from J, the junction contained 8 bases not matched to a gene. CDR3 protein: CASSRLAGEGEQYF. CDR3 nucleotide sequence: TGTGCCAGCTCACGGCTAGCGGGCGAAGGCGAGCAGTACTTC.

This chain uses TRBV19 with TRBJ2-7; D possibly corresponds to TRBD1 (6 bases). V lost 3 bases and J 3 bases, leaving 15 bases between the germline ends. This CDR3 contains 15 residues. CDR1 is LNHDA, CDR2 SQIVND, per germline (reference sequence). CDR3 region: CASSIAPGHIYEQYF. CDR3 nucleotides: TGTGCCAGTAGTATTGCGCCGGGACACATCTACGAGCAGTACTTC.

The chain joins TRBV9 to TRBJ1-1; TRBD1 is a possible D gene (5 bases). The CDR3 runs 16 residues. With 3 bases removed from V and 1 base from J, the gap between germline ends came to 16 bases. Germline V gives CDR1 SGDLS, CDR2 YYNGEE. Here the CDR3 reads CASSATTRGGNTEAFF. The DNA of the CDR3 is TGTGCCAGCAGCGCCACCACCCGGGGGGGGAACACTGAAGCTTTCTTT.

The chain links TRBV18 to TRBJ1-5, with D perhaps matching TRBD1 (5 bases). The germline V and J ends were trimmed by 2 bases and 5 bases, with 13 bases remaining between them. Germline values: CDR1 KGHSH, CDR2 LQKENI. The CDR3 loop spans 15 amino acids. CDR3: CASSPGGLDYQPQHF. CDR3 in DNA: TGTGCCAGCTCACCAGGGGGGTTAGATTATCAGCCCCAGCATTTT.

The genes are TRBV5-1 and TRBJ1-2, with 7 bases matching TRBD1. This CDR3 region has 14 residues. V trimming: 3 bases; J trimming: 2 bases; junction bases outside the gene matches: 4. CDR1 is SGHRS and CDR2 is YFSETQ in the germline V gene. CDR3 sequence reads: CASSSGQVNYGYTF. DNA of the CDR3: TGCGCCAGCAGCTCTGGACAGGTGAACTATGGCTACACCTTC.